The text below deals with one T cell receptor beta chain. Antigen: not known. The sample originates from a study of cytomegalovirus exposure and HLA in healthy donors. It was with 60 Vbeta and 13 Jbeta primers that the PCR ran. Assay used: immunoSEQ multiplex PCR; TCRdb lists only in-frame clones, some missing. Of more than 95,000 clones in the sample, roughly 79% were seen once. This CDR3 contains 16 residues. Germline loops: CDR1 LNHDA, CDR2 SQIVND (reference sequence). Trimming took 7 bases from V and 6 from J, leaving 19 bases between them. Study findings and constraints: In vitro data verified a few CMV-associated chains as specific for CMV antigens. In a later analysis, TCR beta V- and J-gene trimming was associated with a missense DCLRE1C variant. There were several of the most significant clusters that appeared linked to common viral pathogens in a later analysis.

The clonotype comes from a male donor in good health and CMV-seronegative. The material sequenced was PBMCs. The gene calls are TRBV19 and TRBJ1-6; D perhaps matches TRBD1 (6 bases). The CDR3 is CASTGNRDRFNSPLHF. Written as DNA, the CDR3 is TGTGCCAGTACCGGGAACAGGGACCGATTTAATTCACCCCTCCACTTT.